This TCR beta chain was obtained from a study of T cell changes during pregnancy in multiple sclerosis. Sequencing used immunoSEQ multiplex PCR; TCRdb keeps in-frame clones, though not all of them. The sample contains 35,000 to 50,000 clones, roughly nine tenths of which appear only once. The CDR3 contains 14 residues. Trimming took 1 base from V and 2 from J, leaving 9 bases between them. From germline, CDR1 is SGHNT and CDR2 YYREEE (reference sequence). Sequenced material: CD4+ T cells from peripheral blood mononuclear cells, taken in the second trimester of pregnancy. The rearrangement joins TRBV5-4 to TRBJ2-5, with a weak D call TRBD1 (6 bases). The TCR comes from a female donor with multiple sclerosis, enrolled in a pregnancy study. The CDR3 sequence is CASSLRQGQETQYF. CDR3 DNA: TGTGCCAGCAGCTTGAGGCAGGGGCAAGAGACCCAGTACTTC.